This T cell receptor beta chain was observed in a study of blood T cell repertoires in COVID-19. Turning to the study itself: Nucleic acid was either cDNA or gDNA, and it came from T cells, B-cell-depleted T cells, or PBMCs.

In the authors' workflow: The assay estimated nucleated cells by amplifying reference gene primers. The method was immunoSEQ multiplex PCR; TCRdb's version includes in-frame clones alone and lacks a portion of them. V and J calls and clone size come straight from that table; D and trimming were deduced from the DNA. The table lists some 400,000 clones, approximately 90% of them singletons. Participants spanned ages about 18 to 90 years and resided in about 25 US areas. J was trimmed by 4 bases and V by 0 bases; bases with no gene match: 8. CDR3 length: 16 amino acids. The germline V gene has CDR1 LGHDT and CDR2 YNNKEL (reference sequence).

The specimen sequenced was PBMCs or T cells enriched from blood (not recorded which). The rearrangement joins TRBV3-1 (or the pseudogene TRBV3-2) to TRBJ2-7; 8 bases fit TRBD2. The sequence came from a man aged 25 to 40 who had recovered from COVID-19. The DNA of the CDR3 is TGTGCCAGCAGCCAAGATCTCACTAGCGGTAGTTACGAGCAGTACTTC. Translated, it gives CASSQDLTSGSYEQYF.